This T cell receptor (beta chain) was identified in a study of STAT5B mutations in CD4+ large granular lymphocyte leukemia. Clones were read by immunoSEQ multiplex PCR, and TCRdb kept only the in-frame ones, dropping some. Seen here are under 40,000 clones, about four fifths observed once, and the top ten hold 2.5% to 3%. This CDR3 spans 16 amino acids. The V end lost 1 base, the J end lost 5 bases, and 14 bases lay between the germline ends. Germline V gives CDR1 MGHRA, CDR2 YSYEKL. The rearrangement links TRBV4-1 to TRBJ2-2; perhaps TRBD2 as D (5 bases). Sequenced: CD4+ T cells from blood buffy coats. The sequence derives from a human donor in good health. The CDR3, as DNA: TGCGCCAGCAGCCAAGTCGGGTCGGGGATGACCGGGGAGCTGTTTTTT. Its translation: CASSQVGSGMTGELFF.